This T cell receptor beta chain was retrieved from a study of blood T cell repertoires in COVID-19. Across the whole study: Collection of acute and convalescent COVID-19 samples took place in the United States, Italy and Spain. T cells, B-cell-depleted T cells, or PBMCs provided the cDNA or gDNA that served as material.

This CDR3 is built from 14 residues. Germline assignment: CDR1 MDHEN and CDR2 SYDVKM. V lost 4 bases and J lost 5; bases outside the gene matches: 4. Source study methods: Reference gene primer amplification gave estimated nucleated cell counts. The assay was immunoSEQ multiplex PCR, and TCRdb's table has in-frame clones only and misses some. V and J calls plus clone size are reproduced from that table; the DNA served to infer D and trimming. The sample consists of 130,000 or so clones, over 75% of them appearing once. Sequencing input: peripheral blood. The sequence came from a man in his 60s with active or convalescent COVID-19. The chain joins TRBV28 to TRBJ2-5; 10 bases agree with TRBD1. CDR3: CASSSTGGRETQYF. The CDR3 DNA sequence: TGTGCCAGCAGTTCGACAGGGGGCAGGGAGACCCAGTACTTC.